The rows below give T cell receptor beta chains drawn from one sample of a study of shared clonotypes between healthy human individuals. Assay used: immunoSEQ multiplex PCR; TCRdb lists only in-frame clones, some missing. In the table there are a few million clones, around 94% of which are singletons. Material for sequencing was naive CD4+ T cells sorted from blood. The receptors derive from a man aged 18 to 29 in good health. Each CDR3 is given with its conserved first and last residue. D genes are given only for firm matches. Size is omitted from some rows. Given values are once, few, many or a class for expanded clones.

CDR3 protein | CDR3 DNA | J gene | clone size | D gene | V gene
CASSGRDRGHQPQHF | TGTGCCAGCAGCGGGAGGGACAGGGGGCATCAGCCCCAGCATTTT | TRBJ1-5 | - | TRBD1 | TRBV6-1
CASSLGTLNTGELFF | TGTGCCAGCAGCTTAGGGACACTGAACACCGGGGAGCTGTTTTTT | TRBJ2-2 | - | - | TRBV11-2
CASSHHLGELFF | TGTGCCAGCAGCCATCATCTCGGGGAGCTGTTTTTT | TRBJ2-2 | - | - | TRBV14
CASSISVAGANVLTF | TGTGCCAGTAGTATTTCGGTAGCCGGGGCCAACGTCCTGACTTTC | TRBJ2-6 | - | - | TRBV19
CASSIGGDNRATEAFF | TGTGCCAGTAGTATAGGCGGAGACAACCGTGCCACTGAAGCTTTCTTT | TRBJ1-1 | - | - | TRBV19
CASSKSGPINEQFF | TGTGCCAGCAGCAAATCCGGCCCGATCAATGAGCAGTTCTTC | TRBJ2-1 | - | - | TRBV7-6
CSVSRTGNTEAFF | TGCAGCGTCTCCAGGACCGGGAACACTGAAGCTTTCTTT | TRBJ1-1 | - | - | TRBV29-1
CASSLTSGGVTDTQYF | TGTGCCAGCAGCTTGACTAGCGGGGGGGTCACAGATACGCAGTATTTT | TRBJ2-3 | - | TRBD2 | TRBV7-2
CASSSGQAYTGELFF | TGTGCCAGCAGTTCCGGACAGGCGTACACCGGGGAGCTGTTTTTT | TRBJ2-2 | - | TRBD1 | TRBV6-5
CASSPQTGDNSPLHF | TGCGCCAGCAGCCCCCAGACAGGGGACAATTCACCCCTCCACTTT | TRBJ1-6 | - | TRBD1 | TRBV5-1
CASSPDGITGELFF | TGTGCCAGCAGTCCAGACGGAATCACCGGGGAGCTGTTTTTT | TRBJ2-2 | once | - | TRBV11-2
CASSERTGGRDGYTF | TGTGCCAGCAGCGAACGGACAGGGGGAAGGGATGGCTACACCTTC | TRBJ1-2 | - | TRBD1 | TRBV9
CASSLRGAEEKLFF | TGCGCCAGCAGCTTACGGGGGGCAGAAGAAAAACTGTTTTTT | TRBJ1-4 | - | - | TRBV5-1
CASTKGDRGDNEQFF | TGTGCCAGCACCAAGGGGGACAGGGGGGACAATGAGCAGTTCTTC | TRBJ2-1 | - | TRBD1 | TRBV6-5
CASSVLSYEQYF | TGTGCCAGCAGTGTCCTTTCCTACGAGCAGTACTTC | TRBJ2-7 | - | - | TRBV2
CASSPHSFGDTQYF | TGTGCCAGCAGTCCTCACTCTTTCGGAGATACGCAGTATTTT | TRBJ2-3 | - | - | TRBV2
CATRNSGANVLTF | TGTGCCACCAGGAACTCTGGGGCCAACGTCCTGACTTTC | TRBJ2-6 | - | - | TRBV15
CGARTDTQYF | TGTGGGGCCCGCACAGATACGCAGTATTTT | TRBJ2-3 | once | - | TRBV30
CASGRGALSYEQYF | TGCGCCAGCGGCCGGGGGGCCCTCTCCTACGAGCAGTACTTC | TRBJ2-7 | - | - | TRBV5-1
CASSTLDRDAGELFF | TGTGCCAGTAGTACCCTTGACAGGGACGCCGGGGAGCTGTTTTTT | TRBJ2-2 | - | TRBD1 | TRBV19
CASSLEIGGPHGKYGYTF | TGTGCCAGCAGCTTGGAAATAGGGGGACCCCACGGGAAGTATGGCTACACCTTC | TRBJ1-2 | - | - | TRBV5-6
CSVEDERDEQYF | TGCAGCGTTGAAGATGAGAGAGACGAGCAGTACTTC | TRBJ2-7 | once | - | TRBV29-1
CASSLGSGPGTYNEQFF | TGTGCCAGCAGCTTAGGTTCAGGGCCCGGAACCTACAATGAGCAGTTCTTC | TRBJ2-1 | - | - | TRBV11-3
CASSKPGGGTEAFF | TGTGCCAGCAGTAAACCGGGGGGGGGCACTGAAGCTTTCTTT | TRBJ1-1 | - | - | TRBV6-5
CASSSRGPGGKDTQYF | TGCGCCAGCAGCTCGAGAGGCCCGGGTGGAAAAGATACGCAGTATTTT | TRBJ2-3 | - | - | TRBV5-1
CASSIGTSGSAEQFF | TGCGCCAGCAGCATAGGGACTAGCGGGAGTGCTGAGCAGTTCTTC | TRBJ2-1 | - | TRBD2 | TRBV5-1
CASGLVIGQPQHF | TGTGCTAGTGGTTTGGTGATCGGGCAGCCCCAGCATTTT | TRBJ1-5 | - | - | TRBV12-5
CASRDRNNSPLHF | TGTGCCAGCAGGGACAGAAATAATTCACCCCTCCACTTT | TRBJ1-6 | - | - | TRBV6-1
CASSLVVDTGELFF | TGCGCCAGCAGCTTGGTGGTAGACACCGGGGAGCTGTTTTTT | TRBJ2-2 | - | - | TRBV5-1
CASSRDSQETQYF | TGTGCCAGCAGTAGAGACAGCCAAGAGACCCAGTACTTC | TRBJ2-5 | - | - | TRBV2
CASSVWDDYGYTF | TGTGCCAGCAGCGTATGGGACGACTATGGCTACACCTTC | TRBJ1-2 | - | - | TRBV9
CASSSSPYEQYF | TGTGCCAGCAGCTCCTCTCCCTACGAGCAGTACTTC | TRBJ2-7 | - | - | TRBV11-2
CASSEEASGGVETQYF | TGTGCCAGCAGTGAAGAGGCTAGCGGGGGGGTGGAGACCCAGTACTTC | TRBJ2-5 | - | TRBD2 | TRBV2
CASSSRTFLSTDTQYF | TGTGCCAGCAGCTCGAGGACATTTCTTAGCACAGATACGCAGTATTTT | TRBJ2-3 | - | - | TRBV7-9
CASSLSLGHTGELFF | TGTGCCAGCAGTTTATCGCTGGGGCACACCGGGGAGCTGTTTTTT | TRBJ2-2 | once | - | TRBV28
CASSLRNRQGDYGYTF | TGTGCCAGCAGCTTAAGGAACCGACAGGGTGACTATGGCTACACCTTC | TRBJ1-2 | - | TRBD1 | TRBV7-2
CASRAPGGSGYTF | TGTGCCAGCAGGGCCCCCGGGGGATCTGGCTACACCTTC | TRBJ1-2 | - | - | TRBV6-5
CASSTTGNTGELFF | TGTGCCAGCAGCACGACAGGGAACACCGGGGAGCTGTTTTTT | TRBJ2-2 | once | - | TRBV11-3
CASSSFAGEAYNEQFF | TGTGCCAGCAGCTCTTTCGCGGGAGAGGCCTACAATGAGCAGTTCTTC | TRBJ2-1 | - | TRBD2 | TRBV5-4
CASSLEGSWGTEAFF | TGCGCCAGCAGCCTCGAGGGCTCATGGGGCACTGAAGCTTTCTTT | TRBJ1-1 | - | - | TRBV5-1
CASSIEPGAYTEAFF | TGTGCCAGTAGTATAGAACCGGGGGCTTACACTGAAGCTTTCTTT | TRBJ1-1 | - | - | TRBV19
CASSAGSGYEQFF | TGTGCCAGCTCCGCGGGGAGTGGGTATGAGCAGTTCTTC | TRBJ2-1 | - | - | TRBV18
CASSSAGSGPTNEKLFF | TGTGCCAGCAGCTCAGCGGGGAGTGGGCCAACTAATGAAAAACTGTTTTTT | TRBJ1-4 | - | - | TRBV7-9
CASNTDRMNTEAFF | TGTGCCAGCAACACGGACAGGATGAACACTGAAGCTTTCTTT | TRBJ1-1 | few | TRBD1 | TRBV6-1
CAWSVPGQPQHF | TGTGCCTGGAGTGTACCAGGCCAGCCCCAGCATTTT | TRBJ1-5 | - | - | TRBV30
CAWSLSGSDEQYF | TGTGCCTGGAGTTTGAGCGGGAGCGACGAGCAGTACTTC | TRBJ2-7 | once | TRBD2 | TRBV30
CATSRDRGTSQQETQYF | TGTGCCACCAGCAGAGATCGAGGCACGAGCCAGCAAGAGACCCAGTACTTC | TRBJ2-5 | - | - | TRBV15
CASSQAGRENSYGYTF | TGCGCCAGCAGCCAGGCGGGCAGGGAGAATTCCTATGGCTACACCTTC | TRBJ1-2 | - | - | TRBV4-1
CASSPPSGGKSYEQYF | TGTGCCAGCTCACCCCCTAGCGGGGGGAAATCCTACGAGCAGTACTTC | TRBJ2-7 | - | TRBD2 | TRBV18
CASKVGDEKLFF | TGCGCCAGCAAGGTTGGAGACGAAAAACTGTTTTTT | TRBJ1-4 | - | - | TRBV10-2
CASRTGGDQTQYF | TGTGCCAGCAGGACGGGGGGGGATCAGACCCAGTACTTC | TRBJ2-5 | - | TRBD2 | TRBV6-5
CASRVQGDTQYF | TGTGCCAGCAGAGTACAGGGAGATACGCAGTATTTT | TRBJ2-3 | - | - | TRBV2
CASSRRSGYEQYF | TGTGCCAGCAGCAGGAGGTCTGGGTACGAGCAGTACTTC | TRBJ2-7 | - | - | TRBV28
CSVGLAGGLFTGELFF | TGCAGCGTTGGACTAGCGGGGGGGCTTTTCACCGGGGAGCTGTTTTTT | TRBJ2-2 | - | TRBD2 | TRBV29-1
CASSAERVQPQHF | TGTGCCAGTAGTGCCGAGAGGGTTCAGCCCCAGCATTTT | TRBJ1-5 | - | - | TRBV19
CASSQDGGGSGANVLTF | TGCGCCAGCAGCCAAGATGGAGGGGGCTCTGGGGCCAACGTCCTGACTTTC | TRBJ2-6 | - | - | TRBV4-1
CASSAPYRPSSGNTIYF | TGTGCCAGCAGCGCACCGTACAGGCCGAGCTCTGGAAACACCATATATTTT | TRBJ1-3 | - | - | TRBV7-2
CASSPTGVANQPQHF | TGTGCCAGCAGCCCCACGGGGGTTGCCAATCAGCCCCAGCATTTT | TRBJ1-5 | - | - | TRBV9
CASSPPSSYEQYF | TGTGCCAGCAGTCCTCCCAGCTCCTACGAGCAGTACTTC | TRBJ2-7 | - | - | TRBV5-4